This T cell receptor (beta chain) was sequenced during a study of shared clonotypes between healthy human individuals. About the research overall: Donors, aged 18 to 49, were a couple of women and three men.

The test was conducted at deep level. Generated by immunoSEQ multiplex PCR, the TCRdb table keeps only in-frame clones and is missing some. The sample has millions of clones; approximately 94% are singletons. The CDR3 totals 19 residues. Sequencing used naive CD4+ T cells sorted from blood. Stated subset: CD45RA+ positively selected. This TCR derives from a young man in good health. This chain links TRBV21-1 with TRBJ2-4; the table's D call, TRBD1, was not checked against the DNA. TRBV21-1 counts as a pseudogene. CDR3 DNA sequence: TGTGCCAGCAGCAAACGACAGGGGTCCGAATCATTAGCCAAAAACATTCAGTACTTC. Translation gives CASSKRQGSESLAKNIQYF.